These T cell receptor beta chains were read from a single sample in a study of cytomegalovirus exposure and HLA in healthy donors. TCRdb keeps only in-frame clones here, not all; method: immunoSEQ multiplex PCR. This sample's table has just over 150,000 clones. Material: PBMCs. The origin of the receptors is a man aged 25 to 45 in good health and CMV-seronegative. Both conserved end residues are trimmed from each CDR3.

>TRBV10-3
AISESAGRGTEAF
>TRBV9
ASSVGHTGRTEAF
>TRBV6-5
ASTRDILYNEQF
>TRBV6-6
ASSQLRDTQY
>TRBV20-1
SAIDRPWAF
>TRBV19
ASSFRTGGYTEAF
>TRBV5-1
ASSFLDGSANGYT
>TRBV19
ASSKVVGQGKGAKNIQY
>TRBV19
ASSIGAGPTDTQY
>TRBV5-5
ASSPGLALNYEQY
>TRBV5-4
ASSKGRGGQDGYT
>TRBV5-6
ASSSWTGAYEQY
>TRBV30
AWSVRPGGFSYEQY
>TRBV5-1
ASSPEVAGGHEQF
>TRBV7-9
ASSRGLTGDNEKLF
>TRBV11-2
ASSSYLAPSYNEQF
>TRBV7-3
ASSPRDRGSGELF
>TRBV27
ASSPTRTDTQY
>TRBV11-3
ASSPPSETWTGGFTGELF
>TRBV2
ASSARLGNTGELF
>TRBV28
ASSLEGKGYT
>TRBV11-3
ASSLGGSSRSPLH
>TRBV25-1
AGSEMGAGVRSEQY
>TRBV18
ASSRGLALSYEQY
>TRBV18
ASSLSWTTNTGELF
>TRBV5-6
ASSLVGGGTEAF
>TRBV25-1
ASTAPGLAENYEQY
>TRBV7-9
ASSAQGAADTQY
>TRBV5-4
ASSTWSSGGKT
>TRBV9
ASSVVTSGNEADTQY
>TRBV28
ASQGAGQPQH
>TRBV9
ASSGTSTDTQY
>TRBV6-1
ASSDPRWGGETQY
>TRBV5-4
ASSFTGTGGSEQY
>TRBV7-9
ASSLEGTGGTDTQY
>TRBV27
ASSPGRTANNYGYT
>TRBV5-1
ASRGQGANTEAF
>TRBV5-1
ASSFGGQGTEAF
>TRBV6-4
ASSDWKAGGDTGELF
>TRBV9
ASSVDISGNTIY